This TCR beta chain was recovered during a study of blood T cell repertoires in COVID-19. Study summary: The samples span acute and convalescent COVID-19 from the United States, Italy and Spain. T cells, B-cell-depleted T cells, or PBMCs provided the cDNA or gDNA that served as material.

Germline V gives CDR1 SQVTM, CDR2 ANQGSEA. The CDR3 extends over 15 amino acids. Trimming cost V 2 bases and J 0 bases, with 13 bases left between them. As processed by the authors: Amplified reference gene primers provided the basis for estimating nucleated cell counts. Clones were sequenced by immunoSEQ multiplex PCR, and TCRdb holds only the in-frame ones, with some missing. Clone size and V and J calls were adopted from that table, with D and trimming inferred from the DNA. The data show about 300,000 clones, about 90% seen once. The V call is TRBV29-1, the J call TRBJ1-2; TRBD1 is a possible D gene (6 bases). The sequence came from a man in his late teens or twenties who had recovered from COVID-19. The sequencing sample was made of peripheral blood. The DNA of the CDR3 is TGCAGCGTTGAACCCTGGACAGAATCTAACTATGGCTACACCTTC. Residues: CSVEPWTESNYGYTF.